This T cell receptor beta chain was documented in a study of blood T cell repertoires in COVID-19. Libraries were prepared by immunoSEQ multiplex PCR; TCRdb keeps only in-frame clonotypes and omits some of them. The table shows some 350,000 clones, with roughly 89% occurring only once. The V and J ends lost 0 bases and 2 bases respectively, with 10 bases between them. CDR1 and CDR2 (germline): SGHTS, YDEGEE. The CDR3 is made up of 15 amino acids. The rearrangement links TRBV5-8 to TRBJ2-3, with a possible D match to TRBD1 (6 bases). This TCR derives from a woman aged 18-29 years who had recovered from COVID-19. The specimen sequenced was peripheral blood. CDR3 amino acids: CASSLGDTVTDTQYF. CDR3 DNA sequence: TGTGCCAGCAGCTTGGGGGACACCGTCACAGATACGCAGTATTTT. The variable domain in full, with the rest retrieved from reference TRBV5-8 and TRBJ2-3, is EAGVTQSPTHLIKTRGQQATLRCSPISGHTSVYWYQQALGLGLQFLLWYDEGEERNRGNFPPRFSGRQFPNYSSELNVNALELEDSALYLCASSLGDTVTDTQYFGPGTRLTVL.